This TCR beta chain was captured by sequencing in a study of blood T cells in healthy people across ages. The CDR3 length is 13 residues. Per germline, CDR1 MNHNS and CDR2 SASEGT. The V gene lost 2 bases and the J gene lost 4 bases, with 8 bases spanning the gap. It was with a sample-barcoded 5' primer and a J-beta primer mix that a second PCR of roughly 7 to 12 cycles was run. TCRdb called the 5' RACE reads again in MiXCR, with one record for every CDR3 protein. The sample consists of roughly 1,100,000 distinct CDR3 sequences, less than 25% of them appearing once. The sample was also linked to a second study, of T cells of mothers and their children.

Sequenced sample: blood. The chain employs TRBV6-1 and TRBJ1-2, with D possibly matching TRBD1 (6 bases). This receptor was taken from a girl aged 2 to 10 in good health. The CDR3 nucleotides read TGTGCCAGCAGTGAAACGACAGGCTATGGCTACACCTTC. It codes for CASSETTGYGYTF.